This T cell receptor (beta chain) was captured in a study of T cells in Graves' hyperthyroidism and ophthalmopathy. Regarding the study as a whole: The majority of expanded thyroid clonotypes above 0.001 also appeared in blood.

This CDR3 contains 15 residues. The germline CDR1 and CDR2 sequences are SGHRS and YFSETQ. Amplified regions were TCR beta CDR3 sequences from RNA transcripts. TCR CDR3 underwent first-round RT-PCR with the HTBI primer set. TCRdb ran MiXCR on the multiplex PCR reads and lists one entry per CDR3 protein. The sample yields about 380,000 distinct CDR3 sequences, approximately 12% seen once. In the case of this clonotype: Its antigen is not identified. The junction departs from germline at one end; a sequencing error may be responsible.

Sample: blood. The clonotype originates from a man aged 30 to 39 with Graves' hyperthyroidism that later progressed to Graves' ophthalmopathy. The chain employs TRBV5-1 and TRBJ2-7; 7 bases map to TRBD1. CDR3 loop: CASSPRDRGSYEQYF. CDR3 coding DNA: TGTGCCAGCAGCCCTCGGGACAGAGGCTCCTACGAGCAGTACTTC.